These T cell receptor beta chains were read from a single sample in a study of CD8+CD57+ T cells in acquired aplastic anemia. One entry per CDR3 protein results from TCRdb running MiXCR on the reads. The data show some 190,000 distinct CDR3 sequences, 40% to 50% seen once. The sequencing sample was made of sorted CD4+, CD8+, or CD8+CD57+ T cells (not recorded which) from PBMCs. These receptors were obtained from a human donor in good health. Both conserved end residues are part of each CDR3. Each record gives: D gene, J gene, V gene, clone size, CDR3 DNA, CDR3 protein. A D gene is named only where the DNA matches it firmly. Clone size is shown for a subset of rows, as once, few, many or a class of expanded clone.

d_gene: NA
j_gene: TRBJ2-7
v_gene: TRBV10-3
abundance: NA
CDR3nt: TGTGCCATCAGTGAGTCGATAGGAAGCTACGAGCAGTACTTC
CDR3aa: CAISESIGSYEQYF

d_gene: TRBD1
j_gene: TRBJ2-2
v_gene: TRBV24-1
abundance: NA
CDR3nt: TGTGCCACTGGACAGGGGACCGGGGAGCTGTTTTTT
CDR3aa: CATGQGTGELFF

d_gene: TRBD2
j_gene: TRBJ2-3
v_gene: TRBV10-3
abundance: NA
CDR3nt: TGTGCCACGAGAGGGACTAGCGGAAGCACAGATACGCAGTATTTT
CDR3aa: CATRGTSGSTDTQYF

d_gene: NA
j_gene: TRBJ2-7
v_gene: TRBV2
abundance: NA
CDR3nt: TGTGCCAGCAGTGAATCCGTCGGCGAGCAGTACTTC
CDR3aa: CASSESVGEQYF

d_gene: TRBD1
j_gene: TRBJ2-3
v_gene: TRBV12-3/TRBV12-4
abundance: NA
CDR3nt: TGTGCCAGCAGTTCCACCGGACAGGGTACGCAATATTTT
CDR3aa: CASSSTGQGTQYF

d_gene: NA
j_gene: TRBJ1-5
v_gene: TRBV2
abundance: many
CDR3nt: TGTGCCAGCGGGGCACGACAGCCCCAGCATTTT
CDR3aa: CASGARQPQHF

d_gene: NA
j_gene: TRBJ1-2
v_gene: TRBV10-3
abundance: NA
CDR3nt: TGTGCCATCAGGACCCTAGACTATGGCTACACCTTC
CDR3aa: CAIRTLDYGYTF

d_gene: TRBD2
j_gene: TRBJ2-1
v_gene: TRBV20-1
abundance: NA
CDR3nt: TGCAGTGCTGGCGAACGAGCGGGAGACTACAATGAGCAGTTCTTC
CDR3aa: CSAGERAGDYNEQFF

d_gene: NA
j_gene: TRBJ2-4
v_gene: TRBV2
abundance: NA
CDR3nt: TGTGCCAGCAGTAGGGGGGGGGGCATTCAGTACTTC
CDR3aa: CASSRGGGIQYF

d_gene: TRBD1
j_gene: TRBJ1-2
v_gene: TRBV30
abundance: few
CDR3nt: TGTGCCTGGGTTGTACCGGGACAGGGCCTTCGGGGCTACACCTTC
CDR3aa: CAWVVPGQGLRGYTF

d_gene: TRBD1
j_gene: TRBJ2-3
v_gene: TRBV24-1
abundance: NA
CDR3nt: TGTGCCATGGGACAGGGGAGCACAGAAACGCAGTATTTT
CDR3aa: CAMGQGSTETQYF

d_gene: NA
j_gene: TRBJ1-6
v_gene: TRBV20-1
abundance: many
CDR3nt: TGCAGTGCTAGAGAGTCAAGGGGTAGTTTGAATTCACCCCTCCACTTT
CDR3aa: CSARESRGSLNSPLHF

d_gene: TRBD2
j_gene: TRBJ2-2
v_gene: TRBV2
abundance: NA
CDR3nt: TGTGCCAGCAGTGAAGGGGTAGCGGGGGGAACCGGGGAGCTGTTTTTT
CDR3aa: CASSEGVAGGTGELFF

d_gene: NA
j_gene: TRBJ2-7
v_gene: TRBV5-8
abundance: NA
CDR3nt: TGTGCCAGCAGCCCGAAGAACACAGGGTCTTACGAGCAGTACTTC
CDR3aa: CASSPKNTGSYEQYF

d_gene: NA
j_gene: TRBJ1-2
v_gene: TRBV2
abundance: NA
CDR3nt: TGTGCCAGCAGTGAATCAGCCTATGGCTACACCTTC
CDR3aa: CASSESAYGYTF

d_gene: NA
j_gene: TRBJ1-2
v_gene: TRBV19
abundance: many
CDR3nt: TGTGCCAGTACCCAGGGACCTGCTAACTATGGCTACACCTTC
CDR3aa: CASTQGPANYGYTF

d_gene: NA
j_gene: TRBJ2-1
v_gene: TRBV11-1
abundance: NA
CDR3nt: TGTGCCAGCAGCTTAGCGCTGGGGGGGCGGAATGAGCAGTTCTTC
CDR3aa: CASSLALGGRNEQFF

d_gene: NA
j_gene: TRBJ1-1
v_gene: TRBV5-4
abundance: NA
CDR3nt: TGTGCCAGCAGCAGGGATACACCAGAAGCTTTCTTT
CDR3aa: CASSRDTPEAFF

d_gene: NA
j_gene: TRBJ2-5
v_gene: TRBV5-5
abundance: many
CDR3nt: TGTGCCAGCAGACAGGACCCAAGGGGGTTACAAGAGACCCAGTACTTC
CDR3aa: CASRQDPRGLQETQYF

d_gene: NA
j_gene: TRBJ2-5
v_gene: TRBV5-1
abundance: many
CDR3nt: TGCGCCAGCAGTCGAACGCCACAAGAGACCCAGTACTTC
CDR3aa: CASSRTPQETQYF

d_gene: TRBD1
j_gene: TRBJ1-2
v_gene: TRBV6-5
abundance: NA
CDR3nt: TGTGCCAGCAGTTACAAGGGGGCCTATGGCTACACCTTC
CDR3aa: CASSYKGAYGYTF

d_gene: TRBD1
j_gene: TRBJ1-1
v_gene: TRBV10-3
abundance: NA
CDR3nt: TGTGCCATCAGTTTGACAGGGTTTACCACTGAAGCTTTCTTT
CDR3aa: CAISLTGFTTEAFF

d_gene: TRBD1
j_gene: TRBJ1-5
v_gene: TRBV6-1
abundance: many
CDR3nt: TGTGCCAGCAGTAAGGACAGGACTAGCAATCAGCCCCAGCATTTT
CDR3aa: CASSKDRTSNQPQHF

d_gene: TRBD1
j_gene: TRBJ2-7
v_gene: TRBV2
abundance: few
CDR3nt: TGTGCCAGCAGCCTGACAGGGGTAGGAAACGAGCAGTACTTC
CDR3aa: CASSLTGVGNEQYF

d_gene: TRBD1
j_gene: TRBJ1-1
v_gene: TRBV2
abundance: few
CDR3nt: TGTGCCAGCAGTGGTTGGACAGGGGGCGCGATGAACACTGAAGCTTTCTTT
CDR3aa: CASSGWTGGAMNTEAFF

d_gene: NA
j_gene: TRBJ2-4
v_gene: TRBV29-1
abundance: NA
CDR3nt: TGCAGCGTTGAGGAGGGGCGAGGGGGCATTCAGTACTTC
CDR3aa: CSVEEGRGGIQYF

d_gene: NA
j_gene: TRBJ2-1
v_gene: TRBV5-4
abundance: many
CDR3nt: TGTGCCAGCAGCCCAAACAGGTACAATGAGCAGTTCTTC
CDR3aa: CASSPNRYNEQFF

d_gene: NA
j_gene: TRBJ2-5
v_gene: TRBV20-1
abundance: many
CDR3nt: TGCAGTGCTAGAATTCCCGCCGGACAAGAGACCCAGTACTTC
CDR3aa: CSARIPAGQETQYF

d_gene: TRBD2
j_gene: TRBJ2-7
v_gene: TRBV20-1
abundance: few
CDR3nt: TGCAGTGCTATCGAGCGGGACCCCTCCTACGAGCAGTACTTC
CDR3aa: CSAIERDPSYEQYF

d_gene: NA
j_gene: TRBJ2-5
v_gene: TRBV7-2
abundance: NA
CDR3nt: TGTGCCAGCAGCTCGGTCGTATGGAGCCAAGAGACCCAGTACTTC
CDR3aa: CASSSVVWSQETQYF

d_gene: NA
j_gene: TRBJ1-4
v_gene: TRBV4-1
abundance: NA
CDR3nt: TGCGCCAGCAGCCAAGATAATAGATTGCCCGGGGAAAAACTGTTTTTT
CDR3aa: CASSQDNRLPGEKLFF

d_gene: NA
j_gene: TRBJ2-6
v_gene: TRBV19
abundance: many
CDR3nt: TGTGCCAGTAGTATAGTCCCACCCTCTGGGGCCAACGTCCTGACTTTC
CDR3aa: CASSIVPPSGANVLTF

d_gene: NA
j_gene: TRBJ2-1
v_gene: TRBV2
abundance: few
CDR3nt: TGTGCCAGCAGTAGGGACACATCCTACAATGAGCAGTTCTTC
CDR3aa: CASSRDTSYNEQFF

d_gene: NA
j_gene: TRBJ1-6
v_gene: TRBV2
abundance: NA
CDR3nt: TGTGCCAGCAGGGGCGGATATAATTCACCCCTCCACTTT
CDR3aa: CASRGGYNSPLHF

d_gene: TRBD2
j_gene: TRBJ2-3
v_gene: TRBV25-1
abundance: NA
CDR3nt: TGTGCCAGCAGTGAATTGCGGCGGGAGAACACAGATACGCAGTATTTT
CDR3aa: CASSELRRENTDTQYF

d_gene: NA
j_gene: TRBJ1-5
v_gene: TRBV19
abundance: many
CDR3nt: TGTGCCAGTAGTATCACGCAGGGGTGGCAGCCCCAGCATTTT
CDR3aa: CASSITQGWQPQHF

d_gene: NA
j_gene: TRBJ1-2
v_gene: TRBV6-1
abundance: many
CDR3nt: TGTGCCAGCAGACACCATGACACAGCCAACTATGGCTACACCTTC
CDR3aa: CASRHHDTANYGYTF

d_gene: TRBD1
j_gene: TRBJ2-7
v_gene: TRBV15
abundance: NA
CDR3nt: TGTGCCACCAGCAGAGGAGCACAGGGGGCGTTCGAGCAGTACTTC
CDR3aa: CATSRGAQGAFEQYF

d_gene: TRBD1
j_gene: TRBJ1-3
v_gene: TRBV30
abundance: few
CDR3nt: TGTGCCTGGAGTGTCCAGGGGGCTCGTGGAAACACCATATATTTT
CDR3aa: CAWSVQGARGNTIYF

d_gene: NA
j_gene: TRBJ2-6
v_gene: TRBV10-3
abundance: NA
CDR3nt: TGTGCCATCAGTGCTCAGGGCGGCTCTGGGGCCAACGTCCTGACTTTC
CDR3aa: CAISAQGGSGANVLTF

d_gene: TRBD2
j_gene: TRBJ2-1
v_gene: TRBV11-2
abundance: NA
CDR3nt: TGTGCCAGCAGCTTAACTAGCGGGGCCGGGAATGAGCAGTTCTTC
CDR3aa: CASSLTSGAGNEQFF

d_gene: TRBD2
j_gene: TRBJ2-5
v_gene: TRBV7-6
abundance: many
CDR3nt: TGTGCCAGCAGCTTAGCGCGGGGGATCAAAGAGACCCAGTACTTC
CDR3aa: CASSLARGIKETQYF

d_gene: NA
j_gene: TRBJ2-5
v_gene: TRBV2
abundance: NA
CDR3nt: TGTGCCAGCAGGCGGGACGCCGAGAAGACCCAGTACTTC
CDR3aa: CASRRDAEKTQYF

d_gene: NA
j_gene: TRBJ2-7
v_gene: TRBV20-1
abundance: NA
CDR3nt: TGCAGTGCTAGGACCAGGTACGAGCAGTACTTC
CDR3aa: CSARTRYEQYF

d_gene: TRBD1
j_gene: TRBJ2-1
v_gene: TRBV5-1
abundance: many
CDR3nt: TGCGCCAGCAGCTTGGCAGGGGGTAGGGGTGAGCAGTTCTTC
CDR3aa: CASSLAGGRGEQFF

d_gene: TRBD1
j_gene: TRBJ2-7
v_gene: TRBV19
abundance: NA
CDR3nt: TGTGCCAGTAGTATAGGGGACAGGGGGCACGAGCAGTACTTC
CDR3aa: CASSIGDRGHEQYF

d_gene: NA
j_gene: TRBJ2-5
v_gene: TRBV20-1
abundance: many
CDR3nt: TGCAGTGCTCACCGAGGGGGGAGCGTTCGGGAGACCCAGTACTTC
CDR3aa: CSAHRGGSVRETQYF

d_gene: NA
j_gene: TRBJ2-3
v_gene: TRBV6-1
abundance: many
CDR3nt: TGTGCCAGCAGCCCCGCCGGGACAAAAAACACAGATACGCAGTATTTT
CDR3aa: CASSPAGTKNTDTQYF

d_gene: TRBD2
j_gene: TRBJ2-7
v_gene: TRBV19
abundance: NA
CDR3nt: TGTGCCAGTAGTGGGCGGGGGTCCTACGAGCAGTACTTC
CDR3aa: CASSGRGSYEQYF

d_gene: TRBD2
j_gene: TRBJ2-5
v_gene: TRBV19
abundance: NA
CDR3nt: TGTGCCAGTAGTGGGACTAGCAGTCAGACCCAGTACTTC
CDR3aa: CASSGTSSQTQYF